This TCR beta chain was identified in a study of T cell responses to AZD1222 COVID-19 vaccine (dated by TCRdb to about 2021). For the study in its entirety: AZD1222 recipients whose second dose came at about 4 weeks and those whose second dose came at about 12 weeks were combined into one group, since spike-specific TCR depth and breadth did not differ between the two schedules. Trial participants were enrolled into age subgroups of 18-55, 56-69 and 70-plus years, which contained 148, 28 and 57 TCR-sequenced participants, respectively. TCR sequencing was performed for about 250 trial participants, of whom roughly 200 were given two doses of AZD1222 and around 25 were given two doses of MenACWY control vaccine.

The CDR3 regions of human TCRbeta chains were subjected to immunosequencing. For the original study's pipeline: Repertoire TCRs were checked for matches against a reference library of SARS-CoV-2-specific TCRs that had been generated using the MIRA antigen-specificity platform. Breadth meant the fraction of unique TCRs that were SARS-CoV-2-associated, whereas depth meant the fraction of total T cells that were SARS-CoV-2-associated. Each spike-specific TCR was assigned to its reactive spike region and to a CD4 or CD8 class using the MIRA data. Log10-transformed breadth and depth values were compared by one-way ANOVA with Sidak's multiple comparisons tests. TCRdb retrieved this table from immuneACCESS and kept in-frame rearrangements only. Not all clones are present; in checked studies, unresolved V genes account for under half, and no reason is known for the remainder. D and trimming come from the DNA, and the V and J calls and clone size come from that table. For this sample there are about 83,000 clones; 75% to 90% appear just once. Of the sample, roughly 32% falls within the top ten clones.

From a lookup of the germline V gene, CDR1 and CDR2 are SGDLS and YYNGEE. Compared with germline, V lacks 5 bases and J lacks 8 bases; bases without a gene match: 12. The CDR3 measures 14 amino acids from cysteine to phenylalanine. The read is trimmed to its CDR3 DNA, 42 bases read in frame from base 1. What the time point label conveys for this sample: baseline before first vaccination. Vaccinee samples were obtained from the UK trials COV001 and COV002, which included a single-blind randomized controlled phase 2/3 trial of AZD1222 (ChAdOx1 nCoV-19) in healthy adults. For TCRbeta chain sequencing, PBMC samples were collected from trial participants at day 0 and at day 28 after the second dose. The research as a whole found: Participants were mostly white British, with more females than males. The authors suggested clonal diversity may have been underestimated. CD4 TCRs associated with the vaccine covered the entire spike protein, and the dominant responses were in regions 160-218 and 743-854. Nearly half of unique spike-specific TCRs reportedly recognized epitopes outside regions mutated in the B.1.351 and B.1.1.7 variants. After two AZD1222 doses, spike-specific TCR breadth and depth were significantly higher than at day 0 and than in MenACWY recipients. Conclusions about previously exposed vaccinees are limited because only six or seven AZD1222 recipients were SARS-CoV-2 seropositive at baseline. No day 14 peak-response samples were available, so repertoires were characterized only after the peak T cell response. In the small 56-69-year group, the increase in depth fell short of significance, most likely because of low power.

A note on this clone: The specificity of this receptor is unknown. No much larger clone is present one base from it, and per-base qualities are unavailable.

The rearrangement joined TRBV9 to TRBJ1-2; a stretch of 7 junction bases matches TRBD1. The TCR was taken from an adult in good health. The specimen comprised peripheral blood, sampled on day 0 of AZD1222 vaccination. The CDR3 in this case is CASSPRQGGWGYTF. The bases read TGTGCCAGCAGTCCTCGACAGGGTGGTTGGGGCTACACCTTC.